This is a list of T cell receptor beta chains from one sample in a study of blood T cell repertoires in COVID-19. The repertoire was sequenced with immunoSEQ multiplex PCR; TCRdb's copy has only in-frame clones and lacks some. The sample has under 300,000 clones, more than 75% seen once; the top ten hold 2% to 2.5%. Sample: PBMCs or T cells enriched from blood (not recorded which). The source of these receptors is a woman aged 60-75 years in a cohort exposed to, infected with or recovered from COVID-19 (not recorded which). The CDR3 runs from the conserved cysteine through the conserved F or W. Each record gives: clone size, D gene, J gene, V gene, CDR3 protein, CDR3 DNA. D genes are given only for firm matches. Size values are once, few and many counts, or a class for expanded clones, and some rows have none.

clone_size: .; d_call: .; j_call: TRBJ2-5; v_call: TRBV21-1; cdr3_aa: CASSKILLAGETIQETQYF; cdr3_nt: TGTGCCAGCAGCAAAATATTGCTAGCGGGAGAGACGATCCAAGAGACCCAGTACTTC
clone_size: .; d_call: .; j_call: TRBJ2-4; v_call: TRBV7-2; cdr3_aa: CASSLPVAKNIQYF; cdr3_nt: TGTGCCAGCAGCTTGCCAGTAGCCAAAAACATTCAGTACTTC
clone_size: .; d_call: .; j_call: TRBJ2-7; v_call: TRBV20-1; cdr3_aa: CSASPGGSSYEQYF; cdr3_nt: TGCAGTGCTAGTCCAGGGGGGAGCTCCTACGAGCAGTACTTC
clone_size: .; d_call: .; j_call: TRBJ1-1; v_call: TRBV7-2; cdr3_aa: CASSLEPRGPEAFF; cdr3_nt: TGTGCCAGCAGCTTAGAGCCCCGAGGGCCAGAAGCTTTCTTT
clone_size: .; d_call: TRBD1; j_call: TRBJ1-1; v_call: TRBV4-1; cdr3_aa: CASSQEAGGGVNTEAFF; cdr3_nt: TGCGCCAGCAGCCAAGAGGCAGGGGGCGGCGTAAACACTGAAGCTTTCTTT
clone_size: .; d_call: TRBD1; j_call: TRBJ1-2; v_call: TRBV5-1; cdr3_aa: CASSIGQDNYTF; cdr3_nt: TGCGCCAGCAGCATAGGACAGGACAACTACACCTTC
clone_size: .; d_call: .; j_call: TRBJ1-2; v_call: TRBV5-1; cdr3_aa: CASSLRDTLYGYTF; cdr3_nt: TGCGCCAGCAGCTTACGGGACACCCTCTATGGCTACACCTTC
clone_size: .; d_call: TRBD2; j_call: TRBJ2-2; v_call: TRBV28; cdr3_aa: CASSLPTGRTSGTGELFF; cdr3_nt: TGTGCCAGCAGTTTACCAACAGGCCGGACTAGCGGGACCGGGGAGCTGTTTTTT
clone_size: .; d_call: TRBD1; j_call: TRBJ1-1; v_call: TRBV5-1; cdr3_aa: CASSLEVRGTEAFF; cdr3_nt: TGCGCCAGCAGCTTGGAGGTCAGGGGGACTGAAGCTTTCTTT
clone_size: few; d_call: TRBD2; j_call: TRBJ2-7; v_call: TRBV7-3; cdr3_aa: CASSQASSGKTYEQYF; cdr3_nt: TGTGCCAGCAGCCAAGCCTCTAGCGGGAAGACCTACGAGCAGTACTTC
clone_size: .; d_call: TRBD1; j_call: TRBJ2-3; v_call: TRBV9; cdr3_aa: CASSVLSTGTDTQYF; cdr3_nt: TGTGCCAGCAGCGTACTATCGACAGGGACAGATACGCAGTATTTT
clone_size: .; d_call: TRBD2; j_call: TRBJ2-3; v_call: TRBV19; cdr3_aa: CASKTSGISDTQYF; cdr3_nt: TGTGCCAGTAAGACTAGCGGAATTTCAGATACGCAGTATTTT
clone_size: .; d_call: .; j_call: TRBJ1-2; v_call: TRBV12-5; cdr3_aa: CASGRDSSPYGYTF; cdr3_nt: TGTGCTAGTGGCAGGGACTCCAGCCCCTATGGCTACACCTTC
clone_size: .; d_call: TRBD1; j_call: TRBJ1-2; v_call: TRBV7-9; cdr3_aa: CASSLAGQGGYGYTF; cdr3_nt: TGTGCCAGCAGCTTAGCGGGACAGGGTGGCTATGGCTACACCTTC
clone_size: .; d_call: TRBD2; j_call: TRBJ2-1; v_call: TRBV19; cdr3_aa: CASSDLAGRNEQFF; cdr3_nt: TGTGCCAGTAGCGACCTAGCGGGACGGAATGAGCAGTTCTTC
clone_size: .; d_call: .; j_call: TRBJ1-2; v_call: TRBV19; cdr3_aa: CASSIIRPRDGYTF; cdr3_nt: TGTGCCAGTAGTATAATCAGGCCCAGGGATGGCTACACCTTC
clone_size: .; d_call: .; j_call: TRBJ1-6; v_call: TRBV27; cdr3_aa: CASSRARGANSPLHF; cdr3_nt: TGTGCCAGCAGTAGAGCCAGGGGTGCTAATTCACCCCTCCACTTT
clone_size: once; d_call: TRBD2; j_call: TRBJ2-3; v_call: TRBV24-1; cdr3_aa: CATSAHPQGGSTDTQYF; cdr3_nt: TGTGCCACCAGTGCCCACCCCCAGGGAGGGAGCACAGATACGCAGTATTTT
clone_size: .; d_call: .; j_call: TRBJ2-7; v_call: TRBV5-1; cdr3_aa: CASSFPGDPYEQYF; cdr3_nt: TGCGCCAGCAGCTTTCCGGGGGATCCCTACGAGCAGTACTTC
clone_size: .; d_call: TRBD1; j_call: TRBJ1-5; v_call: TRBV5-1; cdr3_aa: CASSYGTGGTNQPQHF; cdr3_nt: TGCGCCAGCAGTTACGGGACAGGGGGTACAAATCAGCCCCAGCATTTT
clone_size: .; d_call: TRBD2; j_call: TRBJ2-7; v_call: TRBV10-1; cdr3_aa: CASSEKLAGMYEQYF; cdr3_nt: TGCGCCAGCAGTGAGAAACTAGCGGGAATGTACGAGCAGTACTTC
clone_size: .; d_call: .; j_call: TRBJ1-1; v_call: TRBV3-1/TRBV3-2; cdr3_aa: CASSQPGREAFF; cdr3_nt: TGTGCCAGCAGCCAACCCGGTCGGGAAGCTTTCTTT
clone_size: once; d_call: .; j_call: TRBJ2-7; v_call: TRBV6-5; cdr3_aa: CASSYSPQSYEQYF; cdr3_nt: TGTGCCAGCAGTTACTCCCCACAATCCTACGAGCAGTACTTC
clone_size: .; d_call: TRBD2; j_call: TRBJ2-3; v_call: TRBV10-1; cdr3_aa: CASSDLAGATDTQYF; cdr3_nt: TGCGCCAGCAGTGACCTAGCGGGGGCCACAGATACGCAGTATTTT
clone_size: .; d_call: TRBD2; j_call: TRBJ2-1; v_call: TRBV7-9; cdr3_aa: CASALAGGLQVINEQFF; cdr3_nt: TGTGCCAGCGCGCTAGCGGGAGGGCTCCAAGTAATCAATGAGCAGTTCTTC
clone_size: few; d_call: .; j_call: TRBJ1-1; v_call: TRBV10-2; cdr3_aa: CASSDHSSNTEAFF; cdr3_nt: TGCGCCAGCAGTGATCACAGCTCGAACACTGAAGCTTTCTTT
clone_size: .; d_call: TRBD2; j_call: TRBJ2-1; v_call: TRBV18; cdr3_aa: CASSPSSGSMVEQFF; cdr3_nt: TGTGCCAGCTCACCCTCTAGCGGGAGTATGGTTGAGCAGTTCTTC
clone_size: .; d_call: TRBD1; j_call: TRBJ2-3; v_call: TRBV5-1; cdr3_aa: CASSLSALGQRPDTQYF; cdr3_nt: TGCGCCAGCAGCTTGAGTGCTCTGGGACAGCGACCAGATACGCAGTATTTT
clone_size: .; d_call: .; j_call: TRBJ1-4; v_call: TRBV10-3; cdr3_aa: CAISVDQGEKLFF; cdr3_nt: TGTGCCATCAGTGTAGACCAGGGCGAAAAACTGTTTTTT
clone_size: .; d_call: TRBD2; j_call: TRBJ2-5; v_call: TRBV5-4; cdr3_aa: CASSLDHREGHETQYF; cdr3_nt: TGTGCCAGCAGCTTGGATCACCGGGAGGGCCACGAGACCCAGTACTTC
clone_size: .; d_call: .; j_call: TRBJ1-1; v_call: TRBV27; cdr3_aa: CASSSQGGAFF; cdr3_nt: TGTGCCAGCAGTTCACAGGGAGGGGCTTTCTTT